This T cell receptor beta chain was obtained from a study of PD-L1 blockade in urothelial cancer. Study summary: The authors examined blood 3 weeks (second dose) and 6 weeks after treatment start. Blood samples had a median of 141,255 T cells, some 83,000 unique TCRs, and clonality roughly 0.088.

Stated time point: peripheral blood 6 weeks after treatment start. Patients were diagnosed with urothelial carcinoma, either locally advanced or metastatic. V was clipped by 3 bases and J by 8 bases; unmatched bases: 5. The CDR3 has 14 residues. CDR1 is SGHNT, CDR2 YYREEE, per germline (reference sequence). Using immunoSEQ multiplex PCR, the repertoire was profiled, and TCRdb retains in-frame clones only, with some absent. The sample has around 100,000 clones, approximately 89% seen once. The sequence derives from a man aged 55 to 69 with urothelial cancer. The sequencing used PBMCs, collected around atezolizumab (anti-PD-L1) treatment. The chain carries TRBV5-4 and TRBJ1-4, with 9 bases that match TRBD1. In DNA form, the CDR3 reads TGTGCCAGCAGCTCACAGGGGGCCGGGGAAAAACTGTTTTTT. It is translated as CASSSQGAGEKLFF.